This T cell receptor beta chain originates from a study of OX40 agonist ivuxolimab in advanced cancers. Findings and caveats of the study: Researchers report that CD8+ T cells had, on average, more expanded clones than CD4+. Both CD4+ and CD8+ T cell populations in blood had undergone clonal expansion by week 6 at 0.1 to 3.0 mg/kg.

As to this clone: What it binds is not known.

This CDR3 region has 14 residues. V lost 9 bases to trimming and J lost 7 bases; unmatched junction nucleotides: 7. Germline lookup yields CDR1 LNHDA and CDR2 SQIVND (reference sequence). Sequencing was performed with immunoSEQ multiplex PCR; in TCRdb, only in-frame clones are kept and a portion is missing. The profile shows 100,000 to 120,000 clones, more than 70% of them singletons. Autoimmune disease history or systemic immunosuppression barred patients. The chain uses TRBV19 and TRBJ2-1; 12 positions match TRBD2. The sequence was obtained from an adult with an advanced solid tumor such as melanoma, head and neck, liver or kidney cancer. Specimen: CD4+ or CD8+ T cells sorted from blood, collected in a trial of the OX40 agonist ivuxolimab. The CDR3 loop is CASRTSGTGNEQFF. DNA of the CDR3: TGTGCCAGCCGGACTAGCGGGACCGGGAATGAGCAGTTCTTC. The full variable domain, rest sourced from reference TRBV19 and TRBJ2-1, is DGGITQSPKYLFRKEGQNVTLSCEQNLNHDAMYWYRQDPGQGLRLIYYSQIVNDFQKGDIAEGYSVSREKKESFPLTVTSAQKNPTAFYLCASRTSGTGNEQFFGPGTRLTVL.